This T cell receptor beta chain is from a study of blood T cells in healthy people across ages. Using a J-beta primer mix together with a sample-barcoded 5' primer, a second PCR was run for roughly 6 to 12 cycles. TCRdb reanalysed the 5' RACE reads using MiXCR and keeps one entry per CDR3 protein. The sample carries about 1.6 million distinct CDR3 sequences, 34% recorded once. In germline, CDR1 is DFQATT, CDR2 SNEGSKA (reference sequence). V dropped 5 bases and J dropped 2 bases, with 11 bases sitting between them. The CDR3 totals 13 residues. The receptor was isolated from a woman aged 25-40 years in good health. The rearrangement links TRBV20-1 to TRBJ2-3; D is perhaps TRBD2 (6 bases). The source material was blood. CDR3 protein: CSAGGYLTDTQYF. CDR3 DNA: TGCAGTGCTGGAGGGTACCTCACAGATACGCAGTATTTT.